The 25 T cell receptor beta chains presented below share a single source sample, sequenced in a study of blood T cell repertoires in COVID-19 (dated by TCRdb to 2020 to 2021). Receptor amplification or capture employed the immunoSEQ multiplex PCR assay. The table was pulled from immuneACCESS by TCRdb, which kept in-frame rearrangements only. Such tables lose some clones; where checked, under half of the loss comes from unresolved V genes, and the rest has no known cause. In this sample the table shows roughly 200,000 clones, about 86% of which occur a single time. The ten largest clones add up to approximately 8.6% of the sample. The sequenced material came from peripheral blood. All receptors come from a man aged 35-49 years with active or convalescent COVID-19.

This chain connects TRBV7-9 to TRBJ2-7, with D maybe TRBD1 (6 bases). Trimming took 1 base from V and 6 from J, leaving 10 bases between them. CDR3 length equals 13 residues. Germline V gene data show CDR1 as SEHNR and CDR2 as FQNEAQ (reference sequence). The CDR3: CASSLGGPREQYF. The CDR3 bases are TGTGCCAGCAGCTTAGGGGGGCCCCGCGAGCAGTACTTC.

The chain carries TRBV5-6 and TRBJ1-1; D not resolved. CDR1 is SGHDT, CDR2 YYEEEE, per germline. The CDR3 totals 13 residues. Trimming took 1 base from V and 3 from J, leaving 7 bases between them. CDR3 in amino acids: CASSLSEYTEAFF. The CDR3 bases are TGTGCCAGCAGCTTGTCAGAATACACTGAAGCTTTCTTT.

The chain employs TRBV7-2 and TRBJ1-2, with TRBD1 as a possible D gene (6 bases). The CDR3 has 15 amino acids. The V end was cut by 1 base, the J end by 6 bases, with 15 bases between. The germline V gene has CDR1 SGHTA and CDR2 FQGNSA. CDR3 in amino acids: CASSLDGRGFDGYTF. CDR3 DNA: TGTGCCAGCAGCTTAGACGGCAGGGGTTTCGATGGCTACACCTTC.

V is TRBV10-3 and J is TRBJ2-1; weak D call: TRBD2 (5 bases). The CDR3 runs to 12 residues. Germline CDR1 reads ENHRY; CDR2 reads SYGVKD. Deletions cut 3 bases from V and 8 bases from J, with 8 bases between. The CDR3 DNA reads TGTGCCATCAGTGAAGCGGTGGATGAGCAGTTCTTC. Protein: CAISEAVDEQFF.

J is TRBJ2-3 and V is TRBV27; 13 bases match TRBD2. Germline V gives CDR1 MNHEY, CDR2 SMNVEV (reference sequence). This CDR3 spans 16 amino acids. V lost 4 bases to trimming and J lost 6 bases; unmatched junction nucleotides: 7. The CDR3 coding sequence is TGTGCCAGCAGTTCCGAGACTAGCGGGAGGCCCGATACGCAGTATTTT. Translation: CASSSETSGRPDTQYF.

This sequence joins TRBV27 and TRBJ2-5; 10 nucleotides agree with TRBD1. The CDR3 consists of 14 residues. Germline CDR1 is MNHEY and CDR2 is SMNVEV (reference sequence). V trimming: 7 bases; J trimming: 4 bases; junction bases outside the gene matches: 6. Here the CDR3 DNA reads TGTGCCAGCAAGGGGGACAGGGGAGGAGAGACCCAGTACTTC. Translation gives CASKGDRGGETQYF.

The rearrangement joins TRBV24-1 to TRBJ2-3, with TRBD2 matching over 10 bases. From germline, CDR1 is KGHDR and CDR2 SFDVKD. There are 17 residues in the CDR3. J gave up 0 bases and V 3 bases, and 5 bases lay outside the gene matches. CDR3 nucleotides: TGTGCCACCAGTGATACCAATAGCGGGGGGAGCACAGATACGCAGTATTTT. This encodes CATSDTNSGGSTDTQYF.

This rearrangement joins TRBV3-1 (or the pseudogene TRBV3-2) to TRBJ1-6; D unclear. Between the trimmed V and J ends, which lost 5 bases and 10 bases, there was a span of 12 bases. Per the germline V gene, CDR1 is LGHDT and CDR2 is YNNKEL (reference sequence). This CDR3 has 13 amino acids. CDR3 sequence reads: CASSIAADSPLHF. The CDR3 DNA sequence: TGTGCCAGCAGCATCGCGGCAGACTCACCCCTCCACTTT.

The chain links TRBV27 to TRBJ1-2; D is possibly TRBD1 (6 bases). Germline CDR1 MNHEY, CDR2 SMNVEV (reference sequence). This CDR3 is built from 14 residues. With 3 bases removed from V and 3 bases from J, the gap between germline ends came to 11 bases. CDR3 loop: CASSLSRGDYGYTF. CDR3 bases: TGTGCCAGCAGTTTGTCCAGGGGTGACTATGGCTACACCTTC.

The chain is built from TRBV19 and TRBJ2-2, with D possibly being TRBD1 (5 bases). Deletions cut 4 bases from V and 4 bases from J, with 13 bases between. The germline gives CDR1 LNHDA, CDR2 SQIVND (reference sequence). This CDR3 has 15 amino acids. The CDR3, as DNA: TGTGCCAGTAGTAATCAGGGATCACTCACCGGGGAGCTGTTTTTT. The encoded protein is CASSNQGSLTGELFF. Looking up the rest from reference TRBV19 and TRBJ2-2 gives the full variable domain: DGGITQSPKYLFRKEGQNVTLSCEQNLNHDAMYWYRQDPGQGLRLIYYSQIVNDFQKGDIAEGYSVSREKKESFPLTVTSAQKNPTAFYLCASSNQGSLTGELFFGEGSRLTVL.

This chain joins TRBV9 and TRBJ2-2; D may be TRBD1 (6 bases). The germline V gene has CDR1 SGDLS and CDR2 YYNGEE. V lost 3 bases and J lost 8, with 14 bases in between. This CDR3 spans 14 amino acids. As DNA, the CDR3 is TGTGCCAGCAGCGACCTCAGGGGAAAAGGGGAGCTGTTTTTT. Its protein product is CASSDLRGKGELFF.

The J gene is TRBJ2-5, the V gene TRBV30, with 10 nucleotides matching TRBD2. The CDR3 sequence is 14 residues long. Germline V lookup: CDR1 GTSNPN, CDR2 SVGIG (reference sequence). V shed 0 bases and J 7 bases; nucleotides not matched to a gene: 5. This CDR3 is CAWSVGTSGTTQYF. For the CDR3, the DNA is TGTGCCTGGAGTGTAGGAACTAGCGGGACGACCCAGTACTTC.

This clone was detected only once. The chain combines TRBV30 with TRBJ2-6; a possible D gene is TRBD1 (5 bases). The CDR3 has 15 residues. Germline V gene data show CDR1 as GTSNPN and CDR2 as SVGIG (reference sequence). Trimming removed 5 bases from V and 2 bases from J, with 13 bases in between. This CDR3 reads CAWQGKVAGANVLTF. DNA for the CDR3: TGTGCCTGGCAGGGAAAGGTGGCTGGGGCCAACGTCCTGACTTTC.

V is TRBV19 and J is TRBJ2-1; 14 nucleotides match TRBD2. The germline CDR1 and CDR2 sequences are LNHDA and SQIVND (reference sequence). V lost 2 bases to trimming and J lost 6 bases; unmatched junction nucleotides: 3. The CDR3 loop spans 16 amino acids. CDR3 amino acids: CASSIMTSGGANEQFF. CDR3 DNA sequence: TGTGCCAGTAGTATAATGACTAGCGGGGGGGCCAATGAGCAGTTCTTC.

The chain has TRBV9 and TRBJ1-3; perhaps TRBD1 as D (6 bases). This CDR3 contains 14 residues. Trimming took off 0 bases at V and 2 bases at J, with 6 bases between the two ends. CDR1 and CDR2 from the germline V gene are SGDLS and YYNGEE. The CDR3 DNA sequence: TGTGCCAGCAGCGTAGGGACAGCTGGAAACACCATATATTTT. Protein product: CASSVGTAGNTIYF.

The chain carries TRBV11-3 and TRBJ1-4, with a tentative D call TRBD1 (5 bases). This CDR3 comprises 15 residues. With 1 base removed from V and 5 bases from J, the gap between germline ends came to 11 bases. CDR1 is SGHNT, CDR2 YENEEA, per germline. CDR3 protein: CASSLVGRENEKLFF. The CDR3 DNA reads TGTGCCAGCAGCTTAGTCGGCAGGGAAAATGAAAAACTGTTTTTT.

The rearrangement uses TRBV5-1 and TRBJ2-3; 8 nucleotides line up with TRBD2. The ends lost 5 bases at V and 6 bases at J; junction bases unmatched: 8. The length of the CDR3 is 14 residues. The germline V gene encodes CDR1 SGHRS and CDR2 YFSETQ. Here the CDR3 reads CASSLSSGADTQYF. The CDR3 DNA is TGCGCCAGCAGTCTGAGTAGCGGGGCCGATACGCAGTATTTT.

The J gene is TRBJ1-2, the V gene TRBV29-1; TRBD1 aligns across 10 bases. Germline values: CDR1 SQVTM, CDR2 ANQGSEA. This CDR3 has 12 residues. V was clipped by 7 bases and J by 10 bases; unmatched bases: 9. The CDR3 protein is CSAAGTGALYTF. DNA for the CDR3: TGCAGCGCCGCAGGGACAGGGGCCCTCTACACCTTC. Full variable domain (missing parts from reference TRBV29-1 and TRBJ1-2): SAVISQKPSRDICQRGTSLTIQCQVDSQVTMMFWYRQQPGQSLTLIATANQGSEATYESGFVIDKFPISRPNLTFSTLTVSNMSPEDSSIYLCSAAGTGALYTFGSGTRLTVV.

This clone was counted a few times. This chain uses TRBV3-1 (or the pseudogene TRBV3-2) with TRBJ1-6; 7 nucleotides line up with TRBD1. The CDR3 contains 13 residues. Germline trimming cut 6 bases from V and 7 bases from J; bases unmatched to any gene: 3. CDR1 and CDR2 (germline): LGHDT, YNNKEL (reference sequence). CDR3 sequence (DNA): TGTGCCAGCAGGGGGACAGAGAATTCACCCCTCCACTTT. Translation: CASRGTENSPLHF.

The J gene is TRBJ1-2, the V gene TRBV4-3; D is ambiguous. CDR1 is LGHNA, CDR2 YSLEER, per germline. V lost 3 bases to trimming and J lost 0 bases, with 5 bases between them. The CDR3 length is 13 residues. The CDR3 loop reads CASSQGANYGYTF. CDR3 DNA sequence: TGCGCCAGCAGCCAGGGAGCTAACTATGGCTACACCTTC.

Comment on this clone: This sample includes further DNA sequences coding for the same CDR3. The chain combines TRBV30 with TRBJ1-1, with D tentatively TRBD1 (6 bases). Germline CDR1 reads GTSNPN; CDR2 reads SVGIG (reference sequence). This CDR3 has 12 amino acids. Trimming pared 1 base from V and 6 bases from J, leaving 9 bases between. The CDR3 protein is CAWSGQGSEAFF. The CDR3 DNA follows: TGTGCCTGGAGTGGTCAGGGGTCTGAAGCTTTCTTT.

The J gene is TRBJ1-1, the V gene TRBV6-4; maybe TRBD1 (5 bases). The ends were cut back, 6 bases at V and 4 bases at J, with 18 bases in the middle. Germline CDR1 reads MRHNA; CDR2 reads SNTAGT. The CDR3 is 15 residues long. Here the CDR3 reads CASRANSGPGTEAFF. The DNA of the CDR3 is TGTGCCAGCAGGGCCAACTCAGGGCCGGGCACTGAAGCTTTCTTT.

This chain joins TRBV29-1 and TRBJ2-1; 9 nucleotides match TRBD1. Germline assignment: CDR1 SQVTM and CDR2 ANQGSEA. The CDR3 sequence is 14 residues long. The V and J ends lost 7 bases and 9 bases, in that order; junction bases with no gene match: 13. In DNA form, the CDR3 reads TGCAGCGCCGTCACACAGGGGGCAGGTATTGAGCAGTTCTTC. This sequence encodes CSAVTQGAGIEQFF.

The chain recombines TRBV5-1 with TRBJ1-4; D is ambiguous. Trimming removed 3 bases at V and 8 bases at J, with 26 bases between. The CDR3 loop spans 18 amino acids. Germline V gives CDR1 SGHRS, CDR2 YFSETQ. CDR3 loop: CASSSGMGGAALREKLFF. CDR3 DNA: TGCGCCAGCAGCTCTGGGATGGGTGGAGCGGCTCTGCGGGAAAAACTGTTTTTT. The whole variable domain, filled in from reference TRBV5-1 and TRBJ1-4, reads KAGVTQTPRYLIKTRGQQVTLSCSPISGHRSVSWYQQTPGQGLQFLFEYFSETQRNKGNFPGRFSGRQFSNSRSEMNVSTLELGDSALYLCASSSGMGGAALREKLFFGSGTQLSVL.

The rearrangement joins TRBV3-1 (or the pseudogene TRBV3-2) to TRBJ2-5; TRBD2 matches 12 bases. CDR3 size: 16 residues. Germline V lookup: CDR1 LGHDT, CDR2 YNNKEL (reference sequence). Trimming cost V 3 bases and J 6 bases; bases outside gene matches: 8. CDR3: CASSQASGGDPKTQYF. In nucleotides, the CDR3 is TGTGCCAGCAGCCAGGCTAGCGGGGGGGACCCAAAGACCCAGTACTTC.